This T cell receptor beta chain was retrieved from a study of T cell changes during pregnancy in multiple sclerosis. Germline V gene lookup returns CDR1 MDHEN and CDR2 SYDVKM. V was clipped by 7 bases and J by 11 bases, with 14 bases between them. CDR3 size: 12 residues. Here immunoSEQ multiplex PCR was the method, and the copy in TCRdb shows in-frame clones only, minus some. The table shows roughly 79,000 clones, with about 90% occurring only once. The starting material was CD4+ T cells from peripheral blood mononuclear cells, obtained before pregnancy. The rearrangement uses TRBV28 and TRBJ2-2; possibly TRBD2 for D (5 bases). The receptor was isolated from a female donor with multiple sclerosis, enrolled in a pregnancy study. CDR3 nucleotide sequence: TGTGCCAGCAAAGCCGCACTAGGAGAGCTGTTTTTT. As protein: CASKAALGELFF.